The clone carrying this T cell receptor beta chain was observed a single time. Antigen specificity is unknown. These data originate in a study of cytomegalovirus exposure and HLA in healthy donors. Study-wide results and caveats: Rarity characterized most TCR sequences, yet some public TCRs appeared in many donors. Follow-up analysis seemed to connect common viral pathogens with several of the most significant clusters identified. A later analysis reportedly found fewer N-insertions in an Asian-associated ancestry cluster than the roughly 670-donor mean. Sequencing had likely introduced a cluster of highly shared sequence variants as an artifact.

The PCR contained 60 Vbeta and 13 Jbeta primers. Libraries were prepared by immunoSEQ multiplex PCR; TCRdb keeps only in-frame clonotypes and omits some of them. The data show about 120,000 clones, with under 90% seen just once and under 5% held by the top ten. Trimming removed 4 bases from V and 2 bases from J; junction bases left unmatched: 9. Per germline, CDR1 SGHRS and CDR2 YFSETQ. CDR3 length equals 15 residues. This receptor was obtained from a woman under 40 in good health and CMV-seronegative. V gene TRBV5-1 combines with J gene TRBJ2-7; the match to TRBD1 covers 7 bases. Sequencing was done on a sample of PBMCs. The CDR3: CASSEVDRVTYEQYF. The CDR3 bases are TGCGCCAGCAGCGAAGTTGACAGGGTGACCTACGAGCAGTACTTC.